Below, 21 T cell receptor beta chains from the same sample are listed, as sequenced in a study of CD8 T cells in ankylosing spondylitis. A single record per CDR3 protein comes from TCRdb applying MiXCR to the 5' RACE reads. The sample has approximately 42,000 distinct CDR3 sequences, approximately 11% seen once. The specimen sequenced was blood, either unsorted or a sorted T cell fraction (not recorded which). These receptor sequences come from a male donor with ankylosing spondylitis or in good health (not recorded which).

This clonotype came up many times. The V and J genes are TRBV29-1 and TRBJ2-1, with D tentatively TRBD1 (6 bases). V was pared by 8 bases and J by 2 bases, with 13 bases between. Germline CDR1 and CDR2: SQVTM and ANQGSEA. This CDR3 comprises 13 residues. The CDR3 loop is CSSKDRTYNEQFF. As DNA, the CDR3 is TGCAGCTCTAAAGACAGGACCTACAATGAGCAGTTCTTC.

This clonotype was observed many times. The CDR3 protein is CSVESGTGLREQYF. The CDR3 DNA follows: TGCAGCGTTGAAAGTGGGACTGGGCTAAGGGAGCAGTACTTC. V and J are TRBV29-1 and TRBJ2-7, with a weak D call TRBD2 (6 bases). V was pared by 2 bases and J by 7 bases, with 18 bases between. Germline V gene sequence: CDR1 SQVTM, CDR2 ANQGSEA. This CDR3 has 14 amino acids.

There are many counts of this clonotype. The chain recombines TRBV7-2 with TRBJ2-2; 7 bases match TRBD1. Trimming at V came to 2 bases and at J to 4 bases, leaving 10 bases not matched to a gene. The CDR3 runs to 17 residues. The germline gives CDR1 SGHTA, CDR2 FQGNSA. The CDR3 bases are TGTGCCAGCAGCTTAACGGCCCCGACAGGGACCACCGGGGAGCTGTTTTTT. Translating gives CASSLTAPTGTTGELFF.

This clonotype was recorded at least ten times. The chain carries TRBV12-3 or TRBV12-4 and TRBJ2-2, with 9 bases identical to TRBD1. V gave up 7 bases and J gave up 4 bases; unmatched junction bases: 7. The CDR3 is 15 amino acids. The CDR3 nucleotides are TGTGCCAGCAAAACGGGGACAGGGTTCACCGGGGAGCTGTTTTTT. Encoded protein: CASKTGTGFTGELFF.

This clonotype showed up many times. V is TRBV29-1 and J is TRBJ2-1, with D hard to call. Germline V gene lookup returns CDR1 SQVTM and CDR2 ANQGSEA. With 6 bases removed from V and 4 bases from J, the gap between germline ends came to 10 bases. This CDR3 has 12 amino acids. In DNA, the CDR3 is TGCAGCGTCGGATCCGGGTACAATGAGCAGTTCTTC. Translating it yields CSVGSGYNEQFF.

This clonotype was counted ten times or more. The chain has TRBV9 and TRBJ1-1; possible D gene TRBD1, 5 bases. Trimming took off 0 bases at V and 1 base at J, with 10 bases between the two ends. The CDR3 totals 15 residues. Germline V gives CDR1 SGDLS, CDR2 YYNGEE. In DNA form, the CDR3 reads TGTGCCAGCAGCGTAGGCGGGACCGGGAACACTGAAGCTTTCTTT. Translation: CASSVGGTGNTEAFF.

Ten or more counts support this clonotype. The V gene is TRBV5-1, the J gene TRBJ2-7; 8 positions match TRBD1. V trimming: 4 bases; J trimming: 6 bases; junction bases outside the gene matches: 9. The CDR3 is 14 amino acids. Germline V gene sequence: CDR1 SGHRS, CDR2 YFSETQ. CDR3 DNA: TGCGCCAGCAGCACCGGACAGGGATCCCTCGAGCAGTACTTC. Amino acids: CASSTGQGSLEQYF.

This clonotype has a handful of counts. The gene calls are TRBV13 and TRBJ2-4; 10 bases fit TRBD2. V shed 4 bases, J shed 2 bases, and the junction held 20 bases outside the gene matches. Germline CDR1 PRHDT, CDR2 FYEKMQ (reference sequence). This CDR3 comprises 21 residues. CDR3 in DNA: TGTGCCAGCAGCTCAACAAGGACCGGGACTAGCGTTCGTGGAACCAAAAACATTCAGTACTTC. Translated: CASSSTRTGTSVRGTKNIQYF.

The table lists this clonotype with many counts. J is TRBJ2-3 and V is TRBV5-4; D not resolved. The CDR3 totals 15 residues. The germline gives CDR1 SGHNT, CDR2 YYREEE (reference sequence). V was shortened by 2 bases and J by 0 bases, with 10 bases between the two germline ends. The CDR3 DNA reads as TGTGCCAGCAGCTTCGGGCCGACTAGCACAGATACGCAGTATTTT. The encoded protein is CASSFGPTSTDTQYF.

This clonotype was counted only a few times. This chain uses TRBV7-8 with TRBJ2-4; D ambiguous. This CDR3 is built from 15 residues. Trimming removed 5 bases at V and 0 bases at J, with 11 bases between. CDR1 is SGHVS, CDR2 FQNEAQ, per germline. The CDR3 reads CASSPRRLAKNIQYF. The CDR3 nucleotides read TGTGCCAGCAGCCCCCGGCGTCTAGCCAAAAACATTCAGTACTTC.

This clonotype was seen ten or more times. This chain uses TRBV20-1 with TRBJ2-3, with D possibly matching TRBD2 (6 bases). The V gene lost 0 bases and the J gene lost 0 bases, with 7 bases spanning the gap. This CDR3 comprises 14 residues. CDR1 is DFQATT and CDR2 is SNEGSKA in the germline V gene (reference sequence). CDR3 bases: TGCAGTGCTAGAGAGGCGGGGAGCACAGATACGCAGTATTTT. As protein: CSAREAGSTDTQYF.

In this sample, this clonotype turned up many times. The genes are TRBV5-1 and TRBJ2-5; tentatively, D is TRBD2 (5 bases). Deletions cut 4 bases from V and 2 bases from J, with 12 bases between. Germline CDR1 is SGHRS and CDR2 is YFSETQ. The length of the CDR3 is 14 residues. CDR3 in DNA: TGCGCCAGCAGCCCCGGGATAGCTCAAGAGACCCAGTACTTC. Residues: CASSPGIAQETQYF.

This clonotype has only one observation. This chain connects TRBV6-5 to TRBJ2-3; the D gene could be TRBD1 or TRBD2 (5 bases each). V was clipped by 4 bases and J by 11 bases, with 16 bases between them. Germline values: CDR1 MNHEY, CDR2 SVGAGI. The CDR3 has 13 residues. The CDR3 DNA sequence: TGTGCCAGCAGTTCCCTAGCTGGGGCGCTGCAGTATTTT. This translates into CASSSLAGALQYF.

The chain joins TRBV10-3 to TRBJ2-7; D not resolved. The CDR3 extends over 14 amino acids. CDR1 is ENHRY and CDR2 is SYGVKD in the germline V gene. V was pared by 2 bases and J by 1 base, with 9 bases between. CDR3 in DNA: TGTGCCATCAGTGAGAGTTTGGGGTCCTACGAGCAGTACTTC. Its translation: CAISESLGSYEQYF.

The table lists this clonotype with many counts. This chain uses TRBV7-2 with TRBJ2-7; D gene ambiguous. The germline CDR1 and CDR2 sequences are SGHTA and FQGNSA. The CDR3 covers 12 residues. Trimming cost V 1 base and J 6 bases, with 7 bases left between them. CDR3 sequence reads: CASSLVSGEQYF. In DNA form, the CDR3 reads TGTGCCAGCAGCTTAGTTTCAGGCGAGCAGTACTTC.

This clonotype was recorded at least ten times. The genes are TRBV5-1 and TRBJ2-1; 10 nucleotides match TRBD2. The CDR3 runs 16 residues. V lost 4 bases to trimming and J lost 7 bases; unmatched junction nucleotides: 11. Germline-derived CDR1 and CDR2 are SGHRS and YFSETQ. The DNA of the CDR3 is TGCGCCAGCAGCCCTCGGACTAGCGGTGTCACTAATGAGCAGTTCTTC. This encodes CASSPRTSGVTNEQFF.

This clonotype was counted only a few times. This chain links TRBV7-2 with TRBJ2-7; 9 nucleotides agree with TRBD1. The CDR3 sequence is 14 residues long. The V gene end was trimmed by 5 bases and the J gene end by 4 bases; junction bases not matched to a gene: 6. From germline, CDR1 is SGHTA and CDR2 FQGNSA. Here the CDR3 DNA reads TGTGCCAGCAGCGAAAACAGGGGGCAGTACGAGCAGTACTTC. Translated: CASSENRGQYEQYF.

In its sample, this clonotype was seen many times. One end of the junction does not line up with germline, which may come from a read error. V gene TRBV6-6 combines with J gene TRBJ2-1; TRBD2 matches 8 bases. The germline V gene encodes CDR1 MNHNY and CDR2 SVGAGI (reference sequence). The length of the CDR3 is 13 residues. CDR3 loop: CASSYSTGGTLVF. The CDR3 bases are TGTGCCAGCAGTTACTCGACGGGGGGGACCTTGGTCTTC.

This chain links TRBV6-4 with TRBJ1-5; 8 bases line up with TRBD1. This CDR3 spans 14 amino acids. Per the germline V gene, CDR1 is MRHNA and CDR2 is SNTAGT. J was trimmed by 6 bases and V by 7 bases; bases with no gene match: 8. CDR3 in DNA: TGTGCCAGCAAAACCACAGGGGGAGTTCAGCCCCAGCATTTT. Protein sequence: CASKTTGGVQPQHF.

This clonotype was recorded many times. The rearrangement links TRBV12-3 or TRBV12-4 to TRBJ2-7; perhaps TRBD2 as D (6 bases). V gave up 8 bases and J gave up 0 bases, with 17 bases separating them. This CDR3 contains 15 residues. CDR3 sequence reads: CASSSARLPSYEQYF. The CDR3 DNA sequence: TGTGCCAGCTCTAGCGCCCGTTTACCCTCCTACGAGCAGTACTTC.

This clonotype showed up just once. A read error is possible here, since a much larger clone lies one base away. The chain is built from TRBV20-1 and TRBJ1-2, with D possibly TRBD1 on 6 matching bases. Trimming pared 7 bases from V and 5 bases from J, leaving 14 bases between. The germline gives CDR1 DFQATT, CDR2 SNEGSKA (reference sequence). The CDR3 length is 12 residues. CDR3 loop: CSGGDTAYGYTF. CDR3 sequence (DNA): TGCAGTGGCGGGGACACGGCTTATGGCTACACCTTC.